These 9 T cell receptor beta chains share one sample of origin, sequenced in a study of T cell repertoires in cytomegalovirus infection. TCRdb re-analysed the reads in MiXCR, keeping a single row per CDR3 protein. The sample carries around 280,000 distinct CDR3 sequences, about 9.1% recorded once. Sequenced: PBMCs. The receptors were sampled from a human donor in good health (CMV status not recorded). Some clones in this sample may be carry-over from other donors' samples.

The sample holds many counts of this clonotype. V and J are TRBV20-1 and TRBJ2-1, with D unclear. The CDR3 is 10 amino acids. V was clipped by 5 bases and J by 9 bases, with 8 bases between them. Germline V gene lookup returns CDR1 DFQATT and CDR2 SNEGSKA (reference sequence). The CDR3 DNA reads as TGCAGTGCTGGCCAATCTGAGCAGTTCTTC. Its translation: CSAGQSEQFF.

This clonotype was recorded at least ten times. The V call is TRBV4-2, the J call TRBJ2-5; 11 bases agree with TRBD2. V was clipped by 1 base and J by 1 base; unmatched bases: 8. CDR1 is LGHNA and CDR2 is YNFKEQ in the germline V gene. This CDR3 contains 18 residues. The DNA of the CDR3 is TGTGCCAGCAGCCAAGCTGGGCCTAGCGGGGGGTTCCAAGAGACCCAGTACTTC. Protein: CASSQAGPSGGFQETQYF.

The table lists this clonotype with many counts. The genes are TRBV18 and TRBJ2-1, with 7 nucleotides matching TRBD2. Germline CDR1 is KGHSH and CDR2 is LQKENI. The CDR3 consists of 16 residues. V was clipped by 3 bases and J by 5 bases; unmatched bases: 10. CDR3 sequence reads: CASSPLAGRGNNEQFF. The CDR3 region has the DNA TGTGCCAGCTCACCCTTGGCAGGGCGGGGGAACAATGAGCAGTTCTTC.

Many counts were recorded for this clonotype. The germline gene is not matched at one end of the junction; a read error may be the cause. The gene calls are TRBV10-3 and TRBJ2-3, with D perhaps TRBD1 (7 bases). This CDR3 is 13 amino acids long. Germline V gene data show CDR1 as ENHRY and CDR2 as SYGVKD. CDR3 nucleotides: TGTGCCATCAGTGAGTCTATGCAGGGGGGTACGAATTTT. It is translated as CAISESMQGGTNF.

There are many counts of this clonotype. V gene TRBV10-3 combines with J gene TRBJ2-2; 12 nucleotides agree with TRBD2. Trimming took 6 bases from V and 2 from J; bases not matched to a gene: 7. Germline CDR1 reads ENHRY; CDR2 reads SYGVKD. This CDR3 has 17 amino acids. The CDR3: CAIRMTSGGPNTGELFF. The CDR3 region has the DNA TGTGCCATCAGGATGACTAGCGGGGGACCTAACACCGGGGAGCTGTTTTTT.

This clonotype has only a few counts. The rearrangement uses TRBV6-2 or TRBV6-3 and TRBJ1-5; D gene uncertain. Germline CDR1 is MNHEY and CDR2 is SVGEGT. The CDR3 runs 15 residues. With 6 bases removed from V and 3 bases from J, the gap between germline ends came to 15 bases. In DNA form, the CDR3 reads TGTGCCAGCAGAACCCCGGAGGCAGTCAATCAGCCCCAGCATTTT. This gives the protein CASRTPEAVNQPQHF.

This clonotype was seen ten or more times. The V call is TRBV7-2, the J call TRBJ2-2; TRBD2 matches at 11 bases. V trimming: 2 bases; J trimming: 0 bases; junction bases outside the gene matches: 2. The V gene's germline CDR1 is SGHTA and CDR2 FQGNSA. The CDR3 consists of 17 residues. CDR3 sequence reads: CASSLISGGANTGELFF. The DNA for the CDR3 is TGTGCCAGCAGCTTAATTAGCGGGGGGGCGAACACCGGGGAGCTGTTTTTT.

V gene TRBV10-3 combines with J gene TRBJ2-2, with no clear D. CDR1 and CDR2 from the germline V gene are ENHRY and SYGVKD. V was cut by 7 bases and J by 4 bases, with 13 bases left in between. The CDR3 has 14 amino acids. The CDR3 nucleotides read TGTGCCATCACGGGTCTCGGGTCCACCGGGGAGCTGTTTTTT. This translates into CAITGLGSTGELFF.

A few counts support this clonotype. A much bigger clone sits one base away, suggesting this may be a read error. The CDR3 nucleotides are TGCAGTGGGGGGGGGGGGCGGGGGCGCACAGATACGCAGTATTTT. It is translated as CSGGGGRGRTDTQYF. J is TRBJ2-3 and V is TRBV20-1; D may be TRBD2 (7 bases). Trimming took 7 bases from V and 1 from J, leaving 18 bases between them. The CDR3 consists of 15 residues. Germline values: CDR1 DFQATT, CDR2 SNEGSKA (reference sequence).